Sequencing of this T cell receptor (beta chain) was carried out in a study of patients and donors after allogeneic stem cell transplantation. This clonotype was counted ten times or more. TCRdb ran MiXCR on the RT-PCR reads and lists one entry per CDR3 protein. The sample holds about 230,000 distinct CDR3 sequences; 13% to 15% are singletons and the top ten take 9.5% to 13%. The sequence was collected from a human donor who was either an allogeneic HSCT recipient or a stem cell or donor lymphocyte infusion donor (not recorded which). It is not recorded whose cells these are; they may come from a transplant donor. Sequencing used blood, either unsorted or a sorted T cell fraction (not recorded which).

CDR3 DNA: TGTGCCAGCAGCACCGGACTAGCGGGATTTAAAGGCGAGCAGTACTTC. Protein: CASSTGLAGFKGEQYF. The genes are TRBV14 and TRBJ2-7; TRBD2 matches 12 bases. Germline V gene lookup returns CDR1 SGHDN and CDR2 FVKESK. The CDR3 length is 16 residues. Trimming at V came to 5 bases and at J to 6 bases, leaving 11 bases not matched to a gene.